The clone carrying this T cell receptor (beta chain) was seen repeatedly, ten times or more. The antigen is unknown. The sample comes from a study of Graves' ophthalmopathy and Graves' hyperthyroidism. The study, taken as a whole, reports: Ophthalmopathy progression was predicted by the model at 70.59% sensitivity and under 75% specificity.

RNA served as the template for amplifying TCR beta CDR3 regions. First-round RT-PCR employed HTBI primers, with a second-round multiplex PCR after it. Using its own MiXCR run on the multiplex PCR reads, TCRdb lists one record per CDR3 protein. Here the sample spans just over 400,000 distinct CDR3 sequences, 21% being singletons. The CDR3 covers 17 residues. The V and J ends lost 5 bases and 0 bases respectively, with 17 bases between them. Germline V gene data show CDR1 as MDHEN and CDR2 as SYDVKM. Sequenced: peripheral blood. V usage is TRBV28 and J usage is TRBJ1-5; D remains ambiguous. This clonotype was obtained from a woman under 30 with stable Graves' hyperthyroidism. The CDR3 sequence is CASSPRRGRISNQPQHF. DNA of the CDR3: TGTGCCAGCAGTCCCCGACGCGGACGGATTAGCAATCAGCCCCAGCATTTT.